This paragraph reports one T cell receptor beta chain. This clone has a single count. Its antigen has not been determined. No much larger clone exists at a distance of one base, and base qualities are not known. The immunoSEQ Assay, a bias-controlled multiplex PCR, was used to amplify TCRbeta CDR3 regions from genomic DNA. For the original study's pipeline: Nucleated cell counts per sample were estimated from amplification of reference gene primers within the assay. Sequence reads were collapsed and filtered to measure the absolute abundance of every unique TCRbeta CDR3 rearrangement. For each sample, productive Simpson clonality was calculated as the square root of Simpson's diversity index across productive rearrangements. In TCRdb, the immuneACCESS table is reduced to in-frame sequences with V and J assigned. These tables do not hold every clone; where another copy was compared, an unresolved V gene accounts for under half, and the others remain unexplained. V, J and clone size are those of that table, while D and trimming were read from the DNA. The sample has about 80,000 clones on record, about four fifths of them singletons. The ten largest clones take up around 9.3% of the sample.

This sample was taken from a study of blood T cell repertoires in COVID-19 (dated by TCRdb to the early 2020s). At the level of the whole study: Samples covering the acute and convalescent phases of COVID-19 were provided by collaborators in the United States, Italy and Spain. The material from the prospective study consisted of cDNA or gDNA derived from T cells, B-cell-depleted T cells, or PBMCs. Deeply sampled blood TCRbeta repertoires from subjects exposed to, actively infected with, or recovered from COVID-19 were included in the dataset. The repertoires were released in a freely available public database meant as a resource for research on the immune response to SARS-CoV-2. Samples came from the ongoing ImmuneRACE study (first 160 participants) plus 1,254 subjects from 6 global collaborators. Nearly every sample came with metadata listing a de-identified subject ID, COVID-19 status, age in years and sex. Where HLA class I and class II types were available, the types were taken from metadata supplied by the sample provider, not from assay-based typing.

Overall study results and their limits: The quantity of clinical and demographic metadata differed by source and by participant and was supplied without curation.

Collaborating institutions collected whole blood in K2EDTA tubes following their own protocols. For TCRbeta analysis, collaborator samples were shipped as frozen whole blood, as isolated PBMCs, or as DNA extracted from either sample type. The receptor comes from a man aged 55 to 70 with acute or convalescent COVID-19. The sequenced sample consisted of peripheral blood.

The nucleotide sequence reads TGTGCCAGATTATCCTACGAGCAGTACTTC. Its coded protein is CARLSYEQYF. In this chain, TRBV2 is recombined with TRBJ2-7; too little of a D gene remains to name it. From its cysteine to its phenylalanine, the CDR3 spans 10 amino acids. Kept here is only the CDR3 DNA, which spans 30 bases and is read in frame from base 1. V lost 9 bases and J lost 1 base; the stretch between them is 4 bases long. According to the germline V gene, CDR1 reads SNHLY and CDR2 reads FYNNEI.